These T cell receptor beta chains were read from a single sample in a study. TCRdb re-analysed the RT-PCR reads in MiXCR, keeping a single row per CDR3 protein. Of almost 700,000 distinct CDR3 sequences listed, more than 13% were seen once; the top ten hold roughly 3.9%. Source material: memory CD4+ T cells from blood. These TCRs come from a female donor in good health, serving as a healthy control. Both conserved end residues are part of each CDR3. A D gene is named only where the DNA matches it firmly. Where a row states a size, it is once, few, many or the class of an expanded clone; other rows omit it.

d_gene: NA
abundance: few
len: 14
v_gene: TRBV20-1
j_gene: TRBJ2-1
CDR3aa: CSARDLGTYNEQFF
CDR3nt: TGCAGTGCTAGAGATCTTGGGACCTACAATGAGCAGTTCTTC

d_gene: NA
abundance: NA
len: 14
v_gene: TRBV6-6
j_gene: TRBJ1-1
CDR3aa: CASSYWGQDTEAFF
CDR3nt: TGTGCCAGCAGTTACTGGGGACAAGACACTGAAGCTTTCTTT

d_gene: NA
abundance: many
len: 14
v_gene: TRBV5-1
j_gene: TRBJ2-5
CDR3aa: CASSLRGGPETQYF
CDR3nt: TGCGCCAGCAGCTTGAGGGGGGGCCCGGAGACCCAGTACTTC

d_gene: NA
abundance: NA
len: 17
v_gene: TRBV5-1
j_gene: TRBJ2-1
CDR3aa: CASSLRVGGEYGNEQFF
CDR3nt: TGCGCCAGCAGCTTGAGGGTAGGTGGGGAGTACGGAAATGAGCAGTTCTTC

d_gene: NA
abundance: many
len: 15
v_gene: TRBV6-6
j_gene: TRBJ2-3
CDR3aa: CASSYSAKGTDTQYF
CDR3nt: TGTGCCAGCAGTTACTCGGCGAAGGGCACAGATACGCAGTATTTT

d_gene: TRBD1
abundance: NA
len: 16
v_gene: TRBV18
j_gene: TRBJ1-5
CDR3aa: CASSPSNRGGNQPQHF
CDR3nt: TGTGCCAGCTCACCTAGTAACAGGGGTGGCAATCAGCCCCAGCATTTT

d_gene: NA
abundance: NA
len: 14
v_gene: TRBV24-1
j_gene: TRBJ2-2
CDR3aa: CATSDLDPTGELFF
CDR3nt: TGTGCCACCAGTGATTTGGATCCCACCGGGGAGCTGTTTTTT

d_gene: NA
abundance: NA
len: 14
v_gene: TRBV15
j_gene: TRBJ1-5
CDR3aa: CATSRRSDNQPQHF
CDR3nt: TGTGCCACCAGCAGACGATCGGACAATCAGCCCCAGCATTTT

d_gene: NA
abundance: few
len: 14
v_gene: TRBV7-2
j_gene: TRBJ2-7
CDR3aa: CASSFQAGFYEQYF
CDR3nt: TGTGCCAGCAGCTTTCAGGCGGGGTTCTACGAGCAGTACTTC

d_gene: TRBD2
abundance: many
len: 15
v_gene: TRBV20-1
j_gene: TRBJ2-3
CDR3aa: CSPYKLAPGTDTQYF
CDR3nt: TGCAGTCCATACAAACTAGCGCCAGGCACAGATACGCAGTATTTT

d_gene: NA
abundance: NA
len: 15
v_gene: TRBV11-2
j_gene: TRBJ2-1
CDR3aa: CASSPLRGGYNEQFF
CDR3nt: TGTGCCAGCAGCCCTTTGAGGGGAGGCTACAATGAGCAGTTCTTC

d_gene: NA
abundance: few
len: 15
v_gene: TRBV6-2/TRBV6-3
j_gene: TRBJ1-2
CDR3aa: CASTLAGTMSYGYTF
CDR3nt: TGTGCCAGCACCCTTGCCGGGACTATGAGCTATGGCTACACCTTC

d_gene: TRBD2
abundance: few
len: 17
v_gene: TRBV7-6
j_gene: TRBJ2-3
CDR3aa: CASSLEVPGTSGSSQYF
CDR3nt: TGTGCCAGCAGCTTAGAGGTACCAGGAACTAGCGGGAGCTCGCAGTATTTT

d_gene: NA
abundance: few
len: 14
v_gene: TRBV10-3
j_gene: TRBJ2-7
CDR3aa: CATVRAGSSYEQYF
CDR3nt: TGTGCCACAGTCCGGGCGGGGAGCTCCTACGAGCAGTACTTC

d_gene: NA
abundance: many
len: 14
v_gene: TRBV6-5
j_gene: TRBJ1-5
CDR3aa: CASMGIGGNQPQHF
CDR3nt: TGTGCCAGCATGGGGATTGGTGGCAATCAGCCCCAGCATTTT

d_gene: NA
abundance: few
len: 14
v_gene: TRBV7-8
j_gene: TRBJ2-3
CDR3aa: CASSAGQVTDTQYF
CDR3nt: TGTGCCAGCAGCGCGGGACAAGTCACAGATACGCAGTATTTT

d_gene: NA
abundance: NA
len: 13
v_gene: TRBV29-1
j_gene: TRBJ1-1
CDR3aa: CSVGGGWHTEAFF
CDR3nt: TGCAGCGTTGGCGGGGGGTGGCACACTGAAGCTTTCTTT

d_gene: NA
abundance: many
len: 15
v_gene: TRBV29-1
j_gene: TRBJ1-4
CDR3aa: CSAQGGRGGREKLFF
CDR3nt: TGCAGCGCCCAAGGCGGCAGGGGCGGGAGGGAAAAACTGTTTTTT

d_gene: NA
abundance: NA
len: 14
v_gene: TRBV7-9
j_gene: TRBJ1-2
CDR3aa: CASSLREPPYGYTF
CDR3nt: TGTGCCAGCAGCTTAAGGGAGCCTCCCTATGGCTACACCTTC

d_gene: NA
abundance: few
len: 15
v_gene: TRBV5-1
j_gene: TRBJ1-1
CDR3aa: CASSLTEGPNTEAFF
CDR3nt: TGCGCCAGCAGCTTGACGGAGGGTCCGAACACTGAAGCTTTCTTT

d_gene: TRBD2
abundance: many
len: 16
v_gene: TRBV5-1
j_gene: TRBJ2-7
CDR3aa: CASSWGVAGAAHEQYF
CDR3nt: TGCGCCAGCAGCTGGGGGGTAGCGGGAGCGGCCCACGAGCAGTACTTC

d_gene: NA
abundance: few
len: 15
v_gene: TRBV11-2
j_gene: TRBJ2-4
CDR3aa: CASSSGQLAKNIQYF
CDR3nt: TGTGCCAGCAGCTCCGGACAGCTAGCCAAAAACATTCAGTACTTC

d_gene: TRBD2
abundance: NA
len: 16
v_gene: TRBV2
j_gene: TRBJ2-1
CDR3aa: CASTSPGGITHNEQFF
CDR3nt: TGTGCCAGCACGAGCCCGGGGGGGATAACTCACAATGAGCAGTTCTTC

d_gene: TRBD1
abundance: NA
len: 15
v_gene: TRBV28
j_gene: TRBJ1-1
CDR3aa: CASSEPTGSFPEAFF
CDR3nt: TGTGCCAGCAGTGAACCGACAGGGTCGTTCCCTGAAGCTTTCTTT

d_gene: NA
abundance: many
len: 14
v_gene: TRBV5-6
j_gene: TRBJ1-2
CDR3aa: CASSLVQPPYGYTF
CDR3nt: TGTGCCAGCAGCTTGGTCCAGCCCCCTTATGGCTACACCTTC

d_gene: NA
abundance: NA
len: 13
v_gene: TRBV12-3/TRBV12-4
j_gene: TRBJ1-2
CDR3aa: CASSFVGGYGYTF
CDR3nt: TGTGCCAGCAGTTTCGTTGGAGGATATGGCTACACCTTC

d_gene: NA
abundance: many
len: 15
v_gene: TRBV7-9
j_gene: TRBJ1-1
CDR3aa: CASSLGSGSYTEAFF
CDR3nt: TGTGCCAGCAGCTTAGGCTCGGGGTCTTACACTGAAGCTTTCTTT

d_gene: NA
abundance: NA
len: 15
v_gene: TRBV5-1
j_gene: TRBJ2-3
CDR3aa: CASSFSGPARDTQYF
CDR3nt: TGCGCCAGCAGCTTTTCGGGACCAGCTAGAGATACGCAGTATTTT

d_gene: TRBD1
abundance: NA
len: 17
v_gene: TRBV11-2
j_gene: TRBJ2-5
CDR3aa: CASSPGAAGTGLETQYF
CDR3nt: TGTGCCAGCAGCCCAGGGGCGGCGGGGACAGGGTTGGAGACCCAGTACTTC

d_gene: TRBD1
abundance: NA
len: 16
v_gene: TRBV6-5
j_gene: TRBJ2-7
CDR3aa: CASSYNSGTGGFEQYF
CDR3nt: TGTGCCAGCAGTTACAACTCCGGGACAGGGGGCTTCGAGCAGTACTTC

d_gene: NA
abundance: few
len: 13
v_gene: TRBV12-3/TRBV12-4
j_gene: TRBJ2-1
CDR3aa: CASSHGMPNEQFF
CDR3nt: TGTGCCAGCAGCCACGGGATGCCCAATGAGCAGTTCTTC

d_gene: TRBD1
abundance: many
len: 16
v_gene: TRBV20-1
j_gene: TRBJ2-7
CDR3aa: CRIPQTDRDLSYEQYF
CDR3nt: TGCAGGATACCACAAACCGACAGGGACCTTTCCTACGAGCAGTACTTC

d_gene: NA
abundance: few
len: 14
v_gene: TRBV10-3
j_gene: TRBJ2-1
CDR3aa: CAISESLSIHEQFF
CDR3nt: TGTGCCATCAGTGAGTCTCTTAGCATCCATGAGCAGTTCTTC

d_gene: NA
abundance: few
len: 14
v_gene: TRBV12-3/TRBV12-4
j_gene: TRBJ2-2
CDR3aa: CASRSQGTTGELFF
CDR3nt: TGTGCCAGCAGATCCCAAGGCACCACCGGGGAGCTGTTTTTT

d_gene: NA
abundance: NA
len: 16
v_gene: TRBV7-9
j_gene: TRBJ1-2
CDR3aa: CASSSHTVVINYGYTF
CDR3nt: TGTGCCAGCAGCTCCCATACAGTGGTGATAAACTATGGCTACACCTTC

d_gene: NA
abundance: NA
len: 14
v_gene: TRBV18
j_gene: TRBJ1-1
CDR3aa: CASSEIGQTPEAFF
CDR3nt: TGTGCCAGCTCAGAAATCGGACAGACACCCGAAGCTTTCTTT

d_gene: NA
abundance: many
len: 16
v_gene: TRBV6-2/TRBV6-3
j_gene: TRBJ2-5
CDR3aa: CASSYLLARNQETQYF
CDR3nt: TGTGCCAGCAGTTACCTCCTAGCGAGAAACCAAGAGACCCAGTACTTC

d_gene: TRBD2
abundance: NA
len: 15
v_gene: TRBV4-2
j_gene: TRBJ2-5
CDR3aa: CASSPLAGGEQTQYF
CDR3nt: TGTGCCAGCAGCCCTTTAGCGGGAGGTGAGCAGACCCAGTACTTC

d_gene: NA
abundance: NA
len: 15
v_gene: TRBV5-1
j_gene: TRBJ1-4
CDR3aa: CASSLGFSTNEKLFF
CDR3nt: TGCGCCAGCAGCTTGGGCTTCTCAACTAATGAAAAACTGTTTTTT

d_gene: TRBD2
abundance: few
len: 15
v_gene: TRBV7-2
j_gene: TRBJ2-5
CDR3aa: CASSSSSGGRETQYF
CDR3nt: TGTGCCAGCAGCTCCTCTAGCGGAGGGAGGGAGACCCAGTACTTC

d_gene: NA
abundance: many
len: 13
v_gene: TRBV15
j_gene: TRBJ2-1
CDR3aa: CATSRNALGREFF
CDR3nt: TGTGCCACCAGCAGAAATGCCCTCGGGCGAGAGTTCTTC

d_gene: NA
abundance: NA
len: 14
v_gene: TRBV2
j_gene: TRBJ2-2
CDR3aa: CASRQRPNTGELFF
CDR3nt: TGTGCCAGCAGGCAGAGACCGAACACCGGGGAGCTGTTTTTT

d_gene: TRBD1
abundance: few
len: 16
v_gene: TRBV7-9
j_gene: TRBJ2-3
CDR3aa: CASASRQGGRTDTQYF
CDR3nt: TGTGCCAGCGCGTCGCGACAGGGCGGGCGGACAGATACGCAGTATTTT

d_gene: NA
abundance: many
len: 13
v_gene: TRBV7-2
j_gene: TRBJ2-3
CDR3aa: CASRTRGPDTQYF
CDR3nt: TGTGCCAGCAGAACCCGGGGTCCAGATACGCAGTATTTT

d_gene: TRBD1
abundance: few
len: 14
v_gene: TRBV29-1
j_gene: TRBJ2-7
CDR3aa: CSVDGGQGGYEQYF
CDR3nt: TGCAGCGTTGATGGCGGACAGGGGGGATACGAGCAGTACTTC

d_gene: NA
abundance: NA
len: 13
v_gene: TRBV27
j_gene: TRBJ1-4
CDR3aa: CASSFATNEKLFF
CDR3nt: TGTGCCAGCAGTTTTGCAACTAATGAAAAACTGTTTTTT